This T cell receptor (beta chain) was documented in a study of blood T cell repertoires in COVID-19. Looked up from germline, CDR1 is SGHRS and CDR2 is YFSETQ. The CDR3 totals 14 residues. Germline trimming cut 5 bases from V and 7 bases from J; bases unmatched to any gene: 8. Original data processing: Reference gene primer amplification in the assay estimated nucleated cell counts. Libraries were prepared by immunoSEQ multiplex PCR; TCRdb keeps only in-frame clonotypes and omits some of them. The DNA gave D and trimming, while V, J and clone size come from that table. The sample gives 55,000 to 80,000 clones, more than 85% of which show up once; roughly 1% is in the top ten.

This chain connects TRBV5-1 to TRBJ2-1, with 8 positions matching TRBD2. Sequences were obtained from peripheral blood. The source is a man aged 65 to 85 with acute or convalescent COVID-19. As DNA, the CDR3 is TGCGCCAGCAGTCCCGGGACTAGTGCAAATGAGCAGTTCTTC. Encoded protein: CASSPGTSANEQFF. The full variable domain, rest sourced from reference TRBV5-1 and TRBJ2-1, is KAGVTQTPRYLIKTRGQQVTLSCSPISGHRSVSWYQQTPGQGLQFLFEYFSETQRNKGNFPGRFSGRQFSNSRSEMNVSTLELGDSALYLCASSPGTSANEQFFGPGTRLTVL.